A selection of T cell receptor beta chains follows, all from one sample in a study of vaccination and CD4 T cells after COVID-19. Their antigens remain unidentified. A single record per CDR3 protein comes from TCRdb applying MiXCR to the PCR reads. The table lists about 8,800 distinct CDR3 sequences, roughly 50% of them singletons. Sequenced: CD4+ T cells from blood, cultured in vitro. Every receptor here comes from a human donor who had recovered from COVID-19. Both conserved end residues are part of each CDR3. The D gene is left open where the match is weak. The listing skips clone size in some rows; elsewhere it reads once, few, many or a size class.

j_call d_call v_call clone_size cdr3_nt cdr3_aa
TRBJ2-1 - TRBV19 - TGTGCCAGTAGTACGGGGGTGGCACAAGGTGAGCAGTTCTTC CASSTGVAQGEQFF
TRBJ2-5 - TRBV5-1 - TGCGCCAGCAGCTTGGTCCCTAGAGAGACCCAGTACTTC CASSLVPRETQYF
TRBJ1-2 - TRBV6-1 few TGTGCCAGCCTGGGGCTAAATGGCTACACCTTC CASLGLNGYTF
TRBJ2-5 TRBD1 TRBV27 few TGTGCCAGCAGTAGCCACAGGGGCGTGTTCCAAGAGACCCAGTACTTC CASSSHRGVFQETQYF
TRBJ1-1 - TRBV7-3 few TGTGCCAGCAGACCCACCCTCAACGTAGGGGCTGAAGCTTTCTTT CASRPTLNVGAEAFF
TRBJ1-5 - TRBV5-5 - TGTGCCAGCAGCTTGGGGGGCAGCAATCAGCCCCAGCATTTT CASSLGGSNQPQHF
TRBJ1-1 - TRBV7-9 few TGTGCCAGCAGCCCCCGGGGGCGGAACACTGAAGCTTTCTTT CASSPRGRNTEAFF
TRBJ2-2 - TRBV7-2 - TGTGCCAGCAGCTTAGATTCTCGGGCGACCGGGGAGCTGTTTTTT CASSLDSRATGELFF
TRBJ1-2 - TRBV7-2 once TGTGCCAGCAGCGCAAATAACTATGGCTACACCTTC CASSANNYGYTF
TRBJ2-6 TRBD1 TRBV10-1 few TGCGCCAGCAGTGCAGGGGGCGCTGGGGCCAACGTCCTGACTTTC CASSAGGAGANVLTF
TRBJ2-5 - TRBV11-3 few TGTGCCAGCAGCTTAGATTCCTCACCCGGGGAGACCCAGTACTTC CASSLDSSPGETQYF
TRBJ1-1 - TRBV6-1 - TGTGCCATCAGAGCGAGACAGCTGATGAACACTGAAGCTTTCTTT CAIRARQLMNTEAFF
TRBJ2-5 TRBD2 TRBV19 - TGTGCCAGTAGTATTTATCGGGGGGGGACCCAGTACTTC CASSIYRGGTQYF
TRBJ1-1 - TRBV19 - TGTGCCAGTAGTATAGCACAGGTCTCAACTGAAGCTTTCTTT CASSIAQVSTEAFF
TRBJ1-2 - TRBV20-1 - TGCAGTGCTAGAGATATAAGTCGACAGATATCAAACTATGGCTACACCTTC CSARDISRQISNYGYTF
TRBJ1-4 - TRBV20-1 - TGCAGTGCTGGGATGGTCCAAGGCCGTGAAAAACTGTTTTTT CSAGMVQGREKLFF
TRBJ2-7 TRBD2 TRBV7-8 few TGTGCCAGCAGCCAAAGCGGGCCAAGACTAGCGGGGTCCTACGAGCAGTACTTC CASSQSGPRLAGSYEQYF
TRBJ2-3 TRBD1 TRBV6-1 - TGTGCCACCACAGGGGTCAACACAGATACGCAGTATTTT CATTGVNTDTQYF
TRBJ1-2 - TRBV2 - TGTGCCAGCAGTGTACAGGGCCAGAACTATGGCTACACCTTC CASSVQGQNYGYTF
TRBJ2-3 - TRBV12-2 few TGTGCAAGTCGCGAAGCGGGGGGGGCAGATACGCAGTATTTT CASREAGGADTQYF
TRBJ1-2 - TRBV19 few TGTGCCAGTACCGCCCGCCAGGGAGAGAACTATGGCTACACCTTC CASTARQGENYGYTF
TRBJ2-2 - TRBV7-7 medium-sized TGTGCCAGCAGCTCCCGTCAGGGGACCGGGGAGCTGTTTTTT CASSSRQGTGELFF
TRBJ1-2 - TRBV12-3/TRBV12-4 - TGTGCCAGCAGTCTAGACTCAGCCGCGCGCTACACCTTC CASSLDSAARYTF
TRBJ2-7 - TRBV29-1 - TGCAGCGTTGCGTCGGGAACCGAGCAGTACTTC CSVASGTEQYF
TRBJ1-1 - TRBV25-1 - TGTGCCAGCAGTGGACCTGCCCAGGTGAACACTGAAGCTTTCTTT CASSGPAQVNTEAFF
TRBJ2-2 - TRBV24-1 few TGTGCCACCAGTGATTACCCGGGCAGGGGAAACAGGGAGCTGTTTTTT CATSDYPGRGNRELFF
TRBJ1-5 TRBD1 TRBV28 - TGTGCCAGCAGTTTCAGGGGGCAAAACAATCAGCCCCAGCATTTT CASSFRGQNNQPQHF
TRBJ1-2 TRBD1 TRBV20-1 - TGCAGTGCTCTTACAGGGGGCTGGATCTATGGCTACACCTTC CSALTGGWIYGYTF
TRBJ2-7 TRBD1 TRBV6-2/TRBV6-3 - TGTGCCAGCAGTTCGGGACAGATTCCCTACGAGCAGTACTTC CASSSGQIPYEQYF
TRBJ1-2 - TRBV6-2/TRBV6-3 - TGTGCCAGCAGTTTTATGGCAGGACGACAGTATGGCTACACCTTC CASSFMAGRQYGYTF
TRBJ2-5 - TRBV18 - TGTGCCAGCTCACCCAGCTCAGAGACCCAGTACTTC CASSPSSETQYF
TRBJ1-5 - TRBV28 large TGTGCCAGCAGTAGTCAGGGGCTGGATCAGCCCCAGCATTTT CASSSQGLDQPQHF
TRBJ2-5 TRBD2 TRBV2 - TGTGCCAGCAGTGAACGATCAGCGGGGGGGGCGGCCCAGTACTTC CASSERSAGGAAQYF
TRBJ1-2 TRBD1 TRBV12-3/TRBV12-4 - TGTGCCAGCAGTTTTTTGACAGGGGGCGACTATGGCTACACCTTC CASSFLTGGDYGYTF
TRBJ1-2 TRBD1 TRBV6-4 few TGTGCCAGCAGGGGGGAGCGACAGGGGTACTATGGCTACACCTTC CASRGERQGYYGYTF
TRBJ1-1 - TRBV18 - TGTGCCAGCTCATCACAGGGATTGGTCAGCACTGAAGCTTTCTTT CASSSQGLVSTEAFF
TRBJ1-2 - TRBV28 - TGTGCCAGCAGTTCCGGGACACCAGTTGGCTACACCTTC CASSSGTPVGYTF
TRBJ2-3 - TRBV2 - TGTGCCAGCAGTGAAAGGGGACTTCCCACAGATACGCAGTATTTT CASSERGLPTDTQYF
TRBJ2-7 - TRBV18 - TGTGCCAGCGCCCGGGACTTTCAAGGGTACGAGCAGTACTTC CASARDFQGYEQYF
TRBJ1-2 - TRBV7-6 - TGTGCCAGCAGCTTAAATACAGGTCCAAACTATGGCTACACCTTC CASSLNTGPNYGYTF
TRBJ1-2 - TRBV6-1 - TGTGCCAGCAGTGAAGCGTACAGGGACGGCGGCTACACCTTC CASSEAYRDGGYTF
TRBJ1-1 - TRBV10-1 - TGCGCCAGCCAGAGGGGCAGAAACACTGAAGCTTTCTTT CASQRGRNTEAFF
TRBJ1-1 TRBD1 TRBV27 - TGTGCCAGCAGTCCCGGGACAGAACCGAACACTGAAGCTTTCTTT CASSPGTEPNTEAFF
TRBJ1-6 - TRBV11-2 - TGTGCCAGCAGCAGACGACAGAGCTCCTATAATTCACCCCTCCACTTT CASSRRQSSYNSPLHF